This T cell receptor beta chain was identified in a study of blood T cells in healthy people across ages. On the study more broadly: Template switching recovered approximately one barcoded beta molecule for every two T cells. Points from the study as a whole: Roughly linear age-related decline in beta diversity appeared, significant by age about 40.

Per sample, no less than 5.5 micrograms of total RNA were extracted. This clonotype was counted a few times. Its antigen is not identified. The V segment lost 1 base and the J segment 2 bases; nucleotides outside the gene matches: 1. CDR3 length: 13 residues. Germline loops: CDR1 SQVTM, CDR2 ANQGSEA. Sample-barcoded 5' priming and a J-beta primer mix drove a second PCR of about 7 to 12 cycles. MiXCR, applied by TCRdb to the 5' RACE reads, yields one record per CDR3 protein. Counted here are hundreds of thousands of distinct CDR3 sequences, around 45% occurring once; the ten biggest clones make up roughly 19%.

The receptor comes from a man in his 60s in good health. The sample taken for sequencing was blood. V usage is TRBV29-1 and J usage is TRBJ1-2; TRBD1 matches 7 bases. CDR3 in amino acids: CSVEVRGNYGYTF. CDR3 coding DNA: TGCAGCGTTGAAGTCAGGGGGAACTATGGCTACACCTTC.